Only a few counts were recorded for the clone carrying this T cell receptor (beta chain). The antigen remains undetermined. This sample stems from a study of T-cell memory formation after mild COVID-19. Across the whole study: TCR clustering was largely donor specific.

Study observations and caveats: Clones shrinking between day 15 and 85 showed a balanced CD4/CD8 split, and those that grew later tilted toward CD4+.

Constant-segment primers were used for 5'RACE, and the resulting TCR alpha and TCR beta cDNA libraries carried sample barcodes and UMIs. TCRdb fed the 5' RACE reads into MiXCR, producing one record per CDR3 protein. This table has 250,000 to 300,000 distinct CDR3 sequences, 15% to 20% appearing once. Germline CDR1 LGHNT, CDR2 FRNRAP. The CDR3 has 13 amino acids. V was shortened by 5 bases and J by 6 bases, with 13 bases between the two germline ends. The V call is TRBV12-5, the J call TRBJ1-2; D might be TRBD1 (5 bases). The material sequenced was PBMCs or a T cell subset sorted from them (not recorded which). The sequence came from a man aged 18-30 years who had mild COVID-19 (a few samples of this study predate the infection). Cell type and time point are not known. The CDR3 reads CASGTSGVNGYTF. CDR3 DNA sequence: TGTGCTAGTGGTACTTCGGGGGTCAATGGCTACACCTTC.